This record concerns one TCR beta chain sequence. These data originate in a study of T cell changes during pregnancy in multiple sclerosis. Sequencing was performed with immunoSEQ multiplex PCR; in TCRdb, only in-frame clones are kept and a portion is missing. Of around 63,000 clones listed, approximately 92% were seen once; the top ten hold approximately 2.8%. V lost 4 bases to trimming and J lost 10 bases; unmatched junction nucleotides: 6. Germline CDR1 reads MNHEY; CDR2 reads SMNVEV (reference sequence). The CDR3 has 15 residues. The V and J genes are TRBV27 and TRBJ1-6; 11 bases match TRBD1. This specimen consisted of CD8+ T cells from peripheral blood mononuclear cells, obtained in the third trimester of pregnancy. This clonotype was sampled from a female donor in good health, enrolled as a control in a pregnancy study. CDR3 sequence (DNA): TGTGCCAGCAGTTACCGCGGACAGGGGGCCTCACCCCTCCACTTT. It codes for CASSYRGQGASPLHF.